The 9 T cell receptor beta chains given below trace back to one sample, sequenced in a study of blood T cell repertoires in COVID-19. Here immunoSEQ multiplex PCR was the method, and the copy in TCRdb shows in-frame clones only, minus some. Of tens of thousands of clones in the sample, about nine tenths were seen once. The sample taken for sequencing was peripheral blood. These receptors were taken from a man between 50 and 59 years old with active or convalescent COVID-19.

The chain is built from TRBV20-1 and TRBJ2-1, with 11 bases aligning to TRBD2. This CDR3 spans 14 amino acids. The J segment lost 10 bases and the V segment lost 3 bases, leaving 8 bases of the junction unmatched. The germline V gene encodes CDR1 DFQATT and CDR2 SNEGSKA (reference sequence). This CDR3 is CSASLAGGPQEQFF. The CDR3 bases are TGCAGTGCTAGTCTAGCGGGAGGCCCTCAGGAGCAGTTCTTC.

This chain links TRBV11-2 with TRBJ2-7; TRBD1 might be the D (5 bases). The ends were cut back, 5 bases at V and 2 bases at J, with 13 bases in the middle. The CDR3 length is 14 residues. From germline, CDR1 is SGHAT and CDR2 FQNNGV. As DNA, the CDR3 is TGTGCCAGCAGCATGGAAGTAGGGGCCTACGAGCAGTACGTC. Its protein product is CASSMEVGAYEQYV.

This chain links TRBV9 with TRBJ2-5, with 8 nucleotides matching TRBD1. V was pared by 0 bases and J by 5 bases, with 6 bases of the junction left unmatched. Germline V gives CDR1 SGDLS, CDR2 YYNGEE. The CDR3 contains 15 residues. CDR3 protein: CASSVVQGAGETQYF. The CDR3 region has the DNA TGTGCCAGCAGCGTAGTTCAGGGGGCAGGTGAGACCCAGTACTTC.

This sequence joins TRBV27 and TRBJ2-1, with 7 positions matching TRBD2. The J segment lost 9 bases and the V segment lost 5 bases, leaving 7 bases of the junction unmatched. Per germline, CDR1 MNHEY and CDR2 SMNVEV (reference sequence). The CDR3 contains 13 residues. CDR3 bases: TGTGCCAGCAGTACCCCGACTAGCCGTGAGCAGTTCTTC. Translating it yields CASSTPTSREQFF.

This chain's CDR3 is CASSFAQGNEKLFF. The CDR3 region has the DNA TGTGCCAGCAGTTTTGCGCAGGGGAATGAAAAACTGTTTTTT. The rearrangement uses TRBV27 and TRBJ1-4; the D gene is possibly TRBD1 (6 bases). The CDR3 spans 14 residues. CDR1 is MNHEY and CDR2 is SMNVEV in the germline V gene (reference sequence). V lost 3 bases and J 5 bases, leaving 10 bases between the germline ends.

The chain combines TRBV19 with TRBJ1-5; the D gene is possibly TRBD1 (5 bases). The V gene's germline CDR1 is LNHDA and CDR2 SQIVND (reference sequence). This CDR3 has 12 residues. The germline V and J ends were trimmed by 10 bases and 0 bases, with 7 bases remaining between them. The CDR3 loop reads CATGDSNQPQHF. The CDR3, as DNA: TGTGCCACGGGGGATAGCAATCAGCCCCAGCATTTT. Using reference TRBV19 and TRBJ1-5 for the parts outside the CDR3, the full variable domain is DGGITQSPKYLFRKEGQNVTLSCEQNLNHDAMYWYRQDPGQGLRLIYYSQIVNDFQKGDIAEGYSVSREKKESFPLTVTSAQKNPTAFYLCATGDSNQPQHFGDGTRLSIL.

V and J are TRBV5-6 and TRBJ1-5, with D possibly TRBD1 on 6 matching bases. V shed 1 base and J shed 5 bases, with 13 bases lying between them. The CDR3 has 15 amino acids. Germline values: CDR1 SGHDT, CDR2 YYEEEE. The CDR3 sequence is CASSLYGRGDQPQHF. As DNA, the CDR3 is TGTGCCAGCAGCTTGTACGGCAGGGGAGATCAGCCCCAGCATTTT.

The chain joins TRBV29-1 to TRBJ1-5; 7 bases line up with TRBD1. V lost 3 bases and J lost 3; bases outside the gene matches: 5. There are 14 residues in the CDR3. Germline V gene lookup returns CDR1 SQVTM and CDR2 ANQGSEA. Written as DNA, the CDR3 is TGCAGCGTTGAGGGGCAGGGGGACAATCAGCCCCAGCATTTT. It is translated as CSVEGQGDNQPQHF.

This chain uses TRBV12-3 or TRBV12-4 with TRBJ1-5; no definite D call. V was trimmed by 2 bases and J by 5 bases, leaving 4 bases between them. CDR3 length equals 12 residues. Here the CDR3 reads CASSLPYQPQHF. The CDR3 nucleotides read TGTGCCAGCAGTTTACCCTATCAGCCCCAGCATTTT.